The rows below give T cell receptor beta chains drawn from one sample of a study of T cells in Graves' hyperthyroidism and ophthalmopathy. TCRdb processed the multiplex PCR reads anew with MiXCR; each CDR3 protein has one entry. The sample comprises around 690,000 distinct CDR3 sequences, roughly a sixth of which are singletons, and roughly 16% rests with the top ten. The sequenced sample consisted of blood. Source of these receptors: a man aged 50 to 60 with Graves' hyperthyroidism. The CDR3 runs from the conserved cysteine through the conserved F or W. Fields, in order: clone size, J gene, D gene, V gene, CDR3 DNA, CDR3 protein. The D gene is left open where the match is weak. The size of a clone is reported for some rows only, either as once, few or many, or as a class for expanded clones.

many TRBJ2-7 NA TRBV27 TGTGCCAGCAGTAGCCGAGCAGGGGATCGTTCCTACGAGCAGTACTTC CASSSRAGDRSYEQYF
few TRBJ1-1 NA TRBV29-1 TGCAGCGTTGGGGGAACTCACACTGAAGCTTTCTTT CSVGGTHTEAFF
many TRBJ2-3 TRBD2 TRBV2 TGTGCCAGCGGTGGACTAGCGACTAGCACAGATACGCAGTATTTT CASGGLATSTDTQYF
NA TRBJ2-7 NA TRBV7-2 TGTGCCAGCAGCTTAGACCCGTTCTACGAGCAGTACTTC CASSLDPFYEQYF
few TRBJ2-2 TRBD1 TRBV7-9 TGTGCCAGCAGCCCAGGGGGCAGGGGAAACACCGGGGAGCTGTTTTTT CASSPGGRGNTGELFF
many TRBJ2-7 TRBD1 TRBV6-1 TGTGCCAGCAGGGGAAGGGGGCTTGGGGGCGAGCAGTACTTC CASRGRGLGGEQYF
many TRBJ2-7 NA TRBV28 TGTGCCAGCAGTACTGGGGCCCCTAAGTACTTC CASSTGAPKYF
many TRBJ2-1 NA TRBV28 TGTGCCAGCAGTTCCCCCCCAGGGCGTTCCTACAATGAGCAGTTCTTC CASSSPPGRSYNEQFF
many TRBJ1-2 TRBD1 TRBV12-3/TRBV12-4 TGTGCCAGCAGTGGGGGGACAGGGGAAGGAAGTTATGGCTACACCTTC CASSGGTGEGSYGYTF
once TRBJ2-4 TRBD2 TRBV12-3/TRBV12-4 TGTGCCAGCAGTTTTTTCAGCGGGGCAAACATTCAGTACTTC CASSFFSGANIQYF
few TRBJ2-7 TRBD2 TRBV28 TGTGCCAGCAGCCTCAGCGGGAGGCCCCTCTACGAGCAGTACTTC CASSLSGRPLYEQYF
once TRBJ2-7 NA TRBV20-1 TGCAGTACAAGGGTTAGCGCTAGGCCCTACGAGCAGTACTTC CSTRVSARPYEQYF
few TRBJ1-5 NA TRBV28 TGTGCCAGCAGTTTTGCGGGTTTTAGCAATCAGCCCCAGCATTTT CASSFAGFSNQPQHF
NA TRBJ2-3 TRBD1 TRBV19 TGTGCCAGTCGGACAGGGTTTGAAGATACGCAGTATTTT CASRTGFEDTQYF
many TRBJ2-2 TRBD2 TRBV28 TGTGCCAGCAGGGGGACTAGCGGGAGTGATGGTATCGCCGGGGAGCTGTTTTTT CASRGTSGSDGIAGELFF
many TRBJ2-3 NA TRBV27 TGTGCCAGCAGTTTAGGACTTAACACAGATACGCAGTATTTT CASSLGLNTDTQYF
NA TRBJ1-1 TRBD1 TRBV30 TGTGCCTGGAGTGGACAGGGATTCGCTGAAGCTTTCTTT CAWSGQGFAEAFF
many TRBJ1-1 NA TRBV28 TGTGCCAGCAAAGGGACGAGCACTGAAGCTTTCTTT CASKGTSTEAFF
many TRBJ1-2 NA TRBV7-2 TGTGCCAGCAGCTCCCTCGGGCCGGAACTTTGGGTATCTAACTATGGCTACACCTTC CASSSLGPELWVSNYGYTF
few TRBJ2-7 TRBD2 TRBV10-2 TGCGCCAGCAATGGGGGGCTAGCGGGCGAGCAGTACTTC CASNGGLAGEQYF
many TRBJ2-5 NA TRBV10-3 TGTGCCATCAGTGATGGGCTGGATCAAGAGACCCAGTACTTC CAISDGLDQETQYF
NA TRBJ1-2 NA TRBV9 TGTGCCAGCAGCGTAGGTCACGCGGGGGGCTACACCTTC CASSVGHAGGYTF
many TRBJ2-1 TRBD2 TRBV6-1 TGTGCCAGCAGACTACTAGCGGGAGGTTCCTACAATGAGCAGTTCTTC CASRLLAGGSYNEQFF
NA TRBJ1-4 TRBD1 TRBV7-9 TGTGCCAGCAGCTCCCTTGGCCAGGGGGATGAAAAACTGTTTTTT CASSSLGQGDEKLFF
NA TRBJ2-5 NA TRBV12-3/TRBV12-4 TGTGCCAGCAGTTTAGTAACGGATTGGAGGACTCAGTACTTC CASSLVTDWRTQYF
many TRBJ2-1 TRBD2 TRBV20-1 TGCAGTGCTAGCACTAGCGGGAGGTACCAGAGCTCCTACAATGAGCAGTTCTTC CSASTSGRYQSSYNEQFF
many TRBJ1-6 NA TRBV27 TGTGCCAGCAGTTTATACGGCAATAATTCACCCCTCCACTTT CASSLYGNNSPLHF
few TRBJ2-3 TRBD2 TRBV6-1 TGTGCCAGCATCCAAGCGGGAGGCCGGGGAGATACGCAGTATTTT CASIQAGGRGDTQYF